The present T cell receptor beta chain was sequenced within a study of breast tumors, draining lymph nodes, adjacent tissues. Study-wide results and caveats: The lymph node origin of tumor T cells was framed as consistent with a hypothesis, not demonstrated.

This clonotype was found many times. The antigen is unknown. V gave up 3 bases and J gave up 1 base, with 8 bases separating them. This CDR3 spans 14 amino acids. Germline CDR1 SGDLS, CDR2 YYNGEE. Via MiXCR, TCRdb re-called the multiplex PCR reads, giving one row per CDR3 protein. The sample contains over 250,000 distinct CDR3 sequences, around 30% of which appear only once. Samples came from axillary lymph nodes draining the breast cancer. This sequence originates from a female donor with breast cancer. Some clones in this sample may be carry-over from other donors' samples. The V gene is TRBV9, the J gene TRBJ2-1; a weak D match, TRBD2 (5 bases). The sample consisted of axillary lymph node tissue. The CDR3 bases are TGTGCCAGCAGCGCTACGGGATCCTACAATGAGCAGTTCTTC. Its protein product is CASSATGSYNEQFF. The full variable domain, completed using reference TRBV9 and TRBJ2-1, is DSGVTQTPKHLITATGQRVTLRCSPRSGDLSVYWYQQSLDQGLQFLIQYYNGEERAKGNILERFSAQQFPDLHSELNLSSLELGDSALYFCASSATGSYNEQFFGPGTRLTVL.